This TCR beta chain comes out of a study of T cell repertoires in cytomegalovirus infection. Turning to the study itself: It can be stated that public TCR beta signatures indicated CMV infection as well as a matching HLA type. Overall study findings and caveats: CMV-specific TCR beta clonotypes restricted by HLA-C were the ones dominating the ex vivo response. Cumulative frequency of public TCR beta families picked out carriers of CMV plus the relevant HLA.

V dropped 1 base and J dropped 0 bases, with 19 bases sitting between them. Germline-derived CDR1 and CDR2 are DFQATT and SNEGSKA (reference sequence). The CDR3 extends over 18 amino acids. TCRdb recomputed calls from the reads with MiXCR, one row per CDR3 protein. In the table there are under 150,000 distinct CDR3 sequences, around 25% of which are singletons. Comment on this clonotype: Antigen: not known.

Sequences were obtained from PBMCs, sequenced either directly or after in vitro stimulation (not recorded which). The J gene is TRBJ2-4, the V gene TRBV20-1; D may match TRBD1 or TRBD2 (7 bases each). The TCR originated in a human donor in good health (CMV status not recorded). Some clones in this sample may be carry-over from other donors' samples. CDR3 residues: CSARVPLGGGVAKNIQYF. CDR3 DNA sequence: TGCAGTGCTAGAGTCCCTTTGGGAGGGGGCGTAGCCAAAAACATTCAGTACTTC.